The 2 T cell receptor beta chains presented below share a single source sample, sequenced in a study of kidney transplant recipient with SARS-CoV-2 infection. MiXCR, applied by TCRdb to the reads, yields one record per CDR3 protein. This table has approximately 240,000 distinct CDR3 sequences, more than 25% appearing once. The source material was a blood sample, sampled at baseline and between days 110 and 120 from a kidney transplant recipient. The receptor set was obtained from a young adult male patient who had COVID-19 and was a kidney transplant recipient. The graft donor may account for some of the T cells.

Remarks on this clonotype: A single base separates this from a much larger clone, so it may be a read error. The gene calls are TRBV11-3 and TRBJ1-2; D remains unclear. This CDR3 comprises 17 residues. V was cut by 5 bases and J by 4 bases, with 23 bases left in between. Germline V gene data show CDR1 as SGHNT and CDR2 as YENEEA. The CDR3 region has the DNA TGTGCCAGCAGCCCAATCGTCGATCTCGGAGAGACCTATGGCTACACCTTC. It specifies CASSPIVDLGETYGYTF.

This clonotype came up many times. CDR3 in amino acids: CASSAQGAKTEAFF. CDR3 sequence (DNA): TGTGCCAGCAGCGCACAGGGGGCGAAGACTGAAGCTTTCTTT. The chain has TRBV5-4 and TRBJ1-1, with 9 bases aligning to TRBD1. The CDR3 covers 14 residues. CDR1 is SGHNT and CDR2 is YYREEE in the germline V gene (reference sequence). The V and J ends lost 4 bases and 5 bases, in that order; junction bases with no gene match: 6.